This entry lists 25 T cell receptor beta chains sequenced from one sample in a study of regulatory T cells in long-lasting Graves disease. The time point here: newly diagnosed GD, antithyroid drugs for less than 3 months. The TCR library was made from RNA extracted from PBMCs. With iRepertoire HTBI primers and Arm-PCR of CDR3 regions, TCR beta libraries were built. Each CDR3 protein is one row after TCRdb ran MiXCR on the multiplex PCR reads. The sample has approximately 400,000 distinct CDR3 sequences, roughly 15% seen once. This specimen was peripheral blood mononuclear cells (PBMCs), taken at new diagnosis, from a patient treated with antithyroid drugs. All receptors come from a female donor with Graves disease.

Concerning this clonotype: At one end, the junction sequence differs from germline, possibly due to a read error. The chain joins TRBV5-1 to TRBJ2-3; D unclear. Germline V gene data show CDR1 as SGHRS and CDR2 as YFSETQ. The CDR3 contains 15 residues. For the CDR3, the DNA is TGTGCCAGCAGCTTGGCCCTATTTCGCACAGATACGCAGTATTTT. It codes for CASSLALFRTDTQYF.

The sample holds one count of this clonotype. A read error is possible here, since a much larger clone lies one base away. The genes are TRBV20-1 and TRBJ2-1; weak D call: TRBD1 (6 bases). CDR1 DFQATT and CDR2 SNEGSKA come from the germline V gene (reference sequence). The CDR3 runs to 15 residues. V was clipped by 1 base and J by 10 bases, with 20 bases between them. CDR3: CSARGGTLPTYEQFF. CDR3 DNA: TGCAGTGCTAGAGGGGGGACACTCCCCACCTACGAGCAGTTCTTC.

Ten or more counts support this clonotype. This chain uses TRBV12-3 or TRBV12-4 with TRBJ1-6, with no clear D. CDR3 length: 13 amino acids. V dropped 11 bases and J dropped 0 bases, with 8 bases sitting between them. CDR3 amino acids: CASLSSYNSPLHF. DNA of the CDR3: TGTGCCTCATTAAGCTCCTATAATTCACCCCTCCACTTT.

The chain uses TRBV19 and TRBJ1-3; perhaps TRBD1 as D (5 bases). The CDR3 covers 15 residues. V gave up 5 bases and J gave up 0 bases, with 11 bases separating them. CDR1 LNHDA and CDR2 SQIVND come from the germline V gene (reference sequence). The CDR3, as DNA: TGTGCCAGTAGTCCGGGGCCCTCCTCTGGAAACACCATATATTTT. Its translation: CASSPGPSSGNTIYF.

The rearrangement links TRBV4-2 to TRBJ2-3; possibly TRBD2 for D (5 bases). The germline V gene has CDR1 LGHNA and CDR2 YNFKEQ. V was trimmed by 3 bases and J by 7 bases, leaving 23 bases between them. The CDR3 sequence is 17 residues long. In DNA form, the CDR3 reads TGTGCCAGCAGCCAGGACCATTGGGCAGGAACGGGGAATACGCAGTATTTT. Translated, it gives CASSQDHWAGTGNTQYF.

The sample holds many counts of this clonotype. This rearrangement joins TRBV20-1 to TRBJ2-3; 8 bases line up with TRBD2. V lost 3 bases and J lost 2; bases outside the gene matches: 10. The CDR3 covers 16 residues. The germline gives CDR1 DFQATT, CDR2 SNEGSKA (reference sequence). CDR3 sequence: CSASRPPAGDTDTQYF. CDR3 sequence (DNA): TGCAGTGCTAGTCGTCCACCAGCGGGGGACACAGATACGCAGTATTTT.

This clonotype was detected only a few times. A much larger clone differs by one base, so this may be a read error. The chain is built from TRBV4-1 and TRBJ2-7, with 9 bases fitting TRBD1. The germline gives CDR1 MGHRA, CDR2 YSYEKL. This CDR3 spans 16 amino acids. CDR3 nucleotide sequence: TGCGCCAGCAGCCAAGATAGTACAGGGGGCTCCTGCGAGCAGTACTTC. It yields the protein CASSQDSTGGSCEQYF.

Details on this clonotype: This may come from a read error, since a much larger clone is one base off. CDR3 sequence: CASGLDRLNTGELFF. CDR3 coding DNA: TGCGCCAGCGGCTTGGACAGATTGAACACCGGGGAGCTGTTTTTT. This chain joins TRBV5-1 and TRBJ2-2; maybe TRBD1 (6 bases). The CDR3 length is 15 residues. CDR1 SGHRS and CDR2 YFSETQ come from the germline V gene.

This clonotype was detected once. This chain uses TRBV7-6 with TRBJ1-1; no reliable D call. The CDR3 spans 13 residues. With 4 bases removed from V and 7 bases from J, the gap between germline ends came to 13 bases. Germline V gives CDR1 SGHVS, CDR2 FNYEAQ. The CDR3 region is CASSSPAGLEAFF. In DNA, the CDR3 is TGTGCCAGCAGCTCCCCAGCCGGGCTTGAAGCTTTCTTT.

This clonotype showed up many times. This rearrangement joins TRBV14 to TRBJ1-4, with D uncertain. The V and J ends lost 4 bases and 8 bases respectively, with 8 bases between them. Germline CDR1 and CDR2: SGHDN and FVKESK. CDR3 length: 12 amino acids. The DNA for the CDR3 is TGTGCCAGCAGCCGGTTGAGGGAAAAACTGTTTTTT. Translation gives CASSRLREKLFF.

This clonotype occurred many times. This sequence joins TRBV5-6 and TRBJ1-1, with 9 bases that match TRBD1. The germline gives CDR1 SGHDT, CDR2 YYEEEE. CDR3 size: 15 residues. V lost 4 bases to trimming and J lost 5 bases; unmatched junction nucleotides: 9. The CDR3 protein is CASSPGTGRLTEAFF. The CDR3 region has the DNA TGTGCCAGCAGCCCCGGGACAGGGAGGTTGACTGAAGCTTTCTTT.

This clonotype has at least ten counts. DNA of the CDR3: TGTGCCAGCAGCCTCCGACCGGGACAGGGATCCGATACGCAGTATTTT. As protein: CASSLRPGQGSDTQYF. The chain joins TRBV7-3 to TRBJ2-3; TRBD1 agrees at 9 bases. The CDR3 has 16 residues. The V segment lost 5 bases and the J segment 6 bases; nucleotides outside the gene matches: 12. CDR1 is SGHTA and CDR2 is FQGTGA in the germline V gene. Full variable domain (missing parts from reference TRBV7-3 and TRBJ2-3): GAGVSQTPSNKVTEKGKYVELRCDPISGHTALYWYRQSLGQGPEFLIYFQGTGAADDSGLPNDRFFAVRPEGSVSTLKIQRTERGDSAVYLCASSLRPGQGSDTQYFGPGTRLTVL.

This clonotype was counted a few times. The chain has TRBV10-3 and TRBJ2-1, with 8 bases identical to TRBD2. The length of the CDR3 is 14 residues. J lost 6 bases, V lost 3 bases, and 4 bases had no gene match. Germline assignment: CDR1 ENHRY and CDR2 SYGVKD. The CDR3 DNA is TGTGCCATCAGTGAAGTAGCGGGACTCAATGAGCAGTTCTTC. It is translated as CAISEVAGLNEQFF.

This clonotype was seen ten or more times. The V and J genes are TRBV30 and TRBJ2-3; D ambiguous. Germline-derived CDR1 and CDR2 are GTSNPN and SVGIG (reference sequence). The CDR3 contains 14 residues. V gave up 2 bases and J gave up 2 bases, with 11 bases separating them. The CDR3, as DNA: TGTGCCTGGAGTCTCACAATTCCCACAGATACGCAGTATTTT. This encodes CAWSLTIPTDTQYF.

This clonotype was counted ten times or more. The chain employs TRBV27 and TRBJ1-5, with 9 bases matching TRBD1. V trimming: 5 bases; J trimming: 7 bases; junction bases outside the gene matches: 9. CDR1 and CDR2 (germline): MNHEY, SMNVEV (reference sequence). The CDR3 sequence is 15 residues long. The CDR3 loop is CASSPRGQGVQPQHF. CDR3 coding DNA: TGTGCCAGCAGTCCTAGGGGACAGGGCGTCCAGCCCCAGCATTTT.

This clonotype was detected many times. The J gene is TRBJ2-3, the V gene TRBV4-2, with D uncertain. CDR1 is LGHNA and CDR2 is YNFKEQ in the germline V gene. The CDR3 contains 13 residues. V was cut by 1 base and J by 6 bases, with 8 bases left in between. CDR3 in DNA: TGTGCCAGCAGCCAAGTAAGTGTGGATACGCAGTATTTT. It codes for CASSQVSVDTQYF.

This clonotype was picked up many times. V usage is TRBV3-1 and J usage is TRBJ2-3, with TRBD2 identical over 10 bases. Germline CDR1 and CDR2: LGHDT and YNNKEL (reference sequence). Trimming took 0 bases from V and 8 from J; bases not matched to a gene: 2. CDR3 length equals 14 residues. In DNA form, the CDR3 reads TGTGCCAGCAGCCAAGATGTAGCGGGGGGTACGCAGTATTTT. Residues: CASSQDVAGGTQYF.

This clonotype was counted ten times or more. The chain carries TRBV6-2 or TRBV6-3 and TRBJ2-7, with 9 nucleotides matching TRBD1. V was clipped by 2 bases and J by 5 bases; unmatched bases: 7. The CDR3 runs to 15 residues. Germline CDR1 reads MNHEY; CDR2 reads SVGEGT. Here the CDR3 reads CASSYIQGAANEQYF. As DNA, the CDR3 is TGTGCCAGCAGTTACATACAGGGGGCAGCGAACGAGCAGTACTTC.

This clonotype was seen at least ten times. This sequence joins TRBV27 and TRBJ2-7; the D gene is possibly TRBD2 (6 bases). V was clipped by 3 bases and J by 5 bases, with 17 bases between them. The germline V gene encodes CDR1 MNHEY and CDR2 SMNVEV (reference sequence). The CDR3 extends over 15 amino acids. Written as DNA, the CDR3 is TGTGCCAGCAGTTTTACCCCCGGGAGAGGCGACGAGCAGTACTTC. Amino acid sequence: CASSFTPGRGDEQYF.

Ten or more counts support this clonotype. J is TRBJ2-7 and V is TRBV6-2 or TRBV6-3, with 7 bases aligning to TRBD2. CDR3 length: 14 amino acids. Germline CDR1 MNHEY, CDR2 SVGEGT. V dropped 8 bases and J dropped 3; count of bases not matched to a gene: 10. The CDR3 sequence: CASWVAGAGYEQYF. The CDR3 DNA reads as TGTGCCAGCTGGGTCGCGGGAGCTGGCTACGAGCAGTACTTC.

In its sample, this clonotype was seen a few times. The gene calls are TRBV30 and TRBJ2-5; 8 bases are a match to TRBD2. CDR3 length equals 14 residues. Germline-derived CDR1 and CDR2 are GTSNPN and SVGIG (reference sequence). V lost 2 bases and J lost 1; bases outside the gene matches: 3. CDR3 sequence (DNA): TGTGCCTGGAGTACGGGGGGGGGCCAAGAGACCCAGTACTTC. Its protein product is CAWSTGGGQETQYF.

This CDR3 reads CASSQDLPVSLYEQYF. The CDR3 DNA reads as TGCGCCAGCAGCCAAGATCTGCCAGTGTCACTCTACGAGCAGTACTTC. The chain combines TRBV4-1 with TRBJ2-7, with D uncertain. The CDR3 is 16 residues long. Trimming left V 0 bases short and J 3 bases short, with 15 bases between. Germline V gives CDR1 MGHRA, CDR2 YSYEKL.

This clonotype occurred many times. The chain uses TRBV20-1 and TRBJ2-2; 7 nucleotides line up with TRBD2. Per germline, CDR1 DFQATT and CDR2 SNEGSKA (reference sequence). The CDR3 is 14 amino acids. Trimming at V came to 6 bases and at J to 0 bases, leaving 4 bases not matched to a gene. The CDR3 coding sequence is TGCAGTGCCCGGCGGGGGTCGAACACCGGGGAGCTGTTTTTT. Its protein is CSARRGSNTGELFF.

The sample holds many counts of this clonotype. The gene calls are TRBV12-3 or TRBV12-4 and TRBJ1-5, with TRBD1 matching over 9 bases. The CDR3 sequence is 14 residues long. After removal of 6 bases from V and 4 bases from J, the junction contained 4 bases not matched to a gene. CDR3 nucleotide sequence: TGTGCCAGCAGCATGGACAGGGGAAATCAGCCCCAGCATTTT. Translated: CASSMDRGNQPQHF.

This clonotype was seen more than once but under ten times. This rearrangement joins TRBV4-1 to TRBJ2-1; TRBD1 matches 11 bases. The J call may be incorrect, as the DNA end agrees better with TRBJ2-5. Germline values: CDR1 MGHRA, CDR2 YSYEKL. There are 15 residues in the CDR3. The CDR3 region is CASSPGTGGGETQYF. CDR3 nucleotide sequence: TGCGCCAGCAGCCCCGGGACAGGGGGAGGAGAGACCCAGTACTTC.